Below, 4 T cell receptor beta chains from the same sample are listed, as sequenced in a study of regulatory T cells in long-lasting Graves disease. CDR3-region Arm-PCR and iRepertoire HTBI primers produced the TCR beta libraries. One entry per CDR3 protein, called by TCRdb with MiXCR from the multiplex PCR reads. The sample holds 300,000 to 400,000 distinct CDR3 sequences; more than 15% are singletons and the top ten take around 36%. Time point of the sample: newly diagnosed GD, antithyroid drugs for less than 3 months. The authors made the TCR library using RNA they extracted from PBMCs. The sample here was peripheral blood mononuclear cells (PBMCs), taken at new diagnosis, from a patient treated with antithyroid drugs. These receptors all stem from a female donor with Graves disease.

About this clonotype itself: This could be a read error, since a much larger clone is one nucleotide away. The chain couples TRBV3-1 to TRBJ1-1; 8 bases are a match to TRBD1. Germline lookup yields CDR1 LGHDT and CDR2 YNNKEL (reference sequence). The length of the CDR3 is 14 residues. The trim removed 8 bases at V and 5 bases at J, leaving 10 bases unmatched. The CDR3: CASRGSGGRTEAFF. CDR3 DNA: TGTGCCAGCCGTGGGTCAGGGGGCCGGACTGAAGCTTTCTTT.

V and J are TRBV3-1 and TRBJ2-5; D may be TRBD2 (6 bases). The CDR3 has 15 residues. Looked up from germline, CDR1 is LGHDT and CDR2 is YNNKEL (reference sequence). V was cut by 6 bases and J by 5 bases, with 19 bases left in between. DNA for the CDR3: TGTGCCAGCAGTACGTTGCGGGGTAGGTGGGAGACCCAGTACTTC. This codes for CASSTLRGRWETQYF.

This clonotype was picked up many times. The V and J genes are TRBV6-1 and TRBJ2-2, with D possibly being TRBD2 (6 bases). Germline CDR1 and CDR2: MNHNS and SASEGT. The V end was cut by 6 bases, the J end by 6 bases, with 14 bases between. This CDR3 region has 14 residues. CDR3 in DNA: TGTGCCAGCAGGCCGACGACTAGTTCCGGGGAGCTGTTTTTT. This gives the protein CASRPTTSSGELFF.

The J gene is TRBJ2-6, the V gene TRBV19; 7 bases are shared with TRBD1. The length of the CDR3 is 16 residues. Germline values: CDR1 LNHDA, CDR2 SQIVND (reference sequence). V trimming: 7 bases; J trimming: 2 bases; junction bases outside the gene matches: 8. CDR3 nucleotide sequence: TGTGCCAGTACCCATCCCCAGGGGGCTGGGGCCAACGTCCTGACTTTC. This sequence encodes CASTHPQGAGANVLTF.